The rows below give T cell receptor beta chains drawn from one sample of a study of cytotoxic CD8 clonotypes in ibrutinib-treated CLL. Measured with immunoSEQ multiplex PCR; TCRdb has only the in-frame clones, and not every one. Of 130,000 or so clones detected, 80% to 90% appear once; the ten largest clones hold about 2.1%. Source: PBMCs, taken after 24 months of ibrutinib treatment. These receptor sequences come from a human donor with chronic lymphocytic leukemia. Both conserved end residues are part of each CDR3. A D gene is named only where the DNA matches it firmly. Clone size, where shown, is once, few, many, or a class for clones that have expanded.

j_gene: TRBJ2-3; abundance: NA; v_gene: TRBV4-2; d_gene: NA; CDR3aa: CASSLSTGADTQYF; CDR3nt: TGTGCCAGCAGCTTATCGACCGGGGCAGATACGCAGTATTTT
j_gene: TRBJ2-7; abundance: NA; v_gene: TRBV27; d_gene: TRBD1; CDR3aa: CASSSRTGILYEQYF; CDR3nt: TGTGCCAGCAGTTCCCGGACAGGGATCTTATACGAGCAGTACTTC
j_gene: TRBJ2-7; abundance: once; v_gene: TRBV19; d_gene: NA; CDR3aa: CASSIVRGYEQYF; CDR3nt: TGTGCCAGTAGTATAGTTCGTGGGTACGAGCAGTACTTC
j_gene: TRBJ2-1; abundance: once; v_gene: TRBV5-6; d_gene: TRBD2; CDR3aa: CASLGLGGGLSYNEQFF; CDR3nt: TGTGCCAGCTTAGGACTCGGCGGGGGGCTCTCCTACAATGAGCAGTTCTTC
j_gene: TRBJ1-2; abundance: medium-sized; v_gene: TRBV7-9; d_gene: NA; CDR3aa: CASTRDYGYTF; CDR3nt: TGTGCCAGCACCCGCGACTATGGCTACACCTTC
j_gene: TRBJ2-7; abundance: NA; v_gene: TRBV4-1; d_gene: NA; CDR3aa: CASSQDFAGDSYEQYF; CDR3nt: TGCGCCAGCAGCCAAGATTTCGCAGGGGATTCCTACGAGCAGTACTTC
j_gene: TRBJ1-2; abundance: NA; v_gene: TRBV15; d_gene: TRBD1; CDR3aa: CATSRDRGTGGLPYGYTF; CDR3nt: TGTGCCACCAGCAGAGATAGGGGGACAGGGGGATTACCCTATGGCTACACCTTC
j_gene: TRBJ2-2; abundance: NA; v_gene: TRBV4-3; d_gene: TRBD2; CDR3aa: CASSQGFRTSNTGELFF; CDR3nt: TGCGCCAGCAGCCAGGGTTTTAGGACTAGCAACACCGGGGAGCTGTTTTTT
j_gene: TRBJ2-7; abundance: NA; v_gene: TRBV9; d_gene: TRBD1; CDR3aa: CASTLGDRSYEQYF; CDR3nt: TGTGCCAGCACCCTAGGGGACAGGAGCTACGAGCAGTACTTC
j_gene: TRBJ1-4; abundance: NA; v_gene: TRBV28; d_gene: NA; CDR3aa: CASSRRLGGRAEKLFF; CDR3nt: TGTGCCAGCAGTCGTCGGTTGGGGGGGAGGGCTGAAAAACTGTTTTTT
j_gene: TRBJ1-2; abundance: once; v_gene: TRBV5-6; d_gene: NA; CDR3aa: CASSLAWDLGLNDYGYTF; CDR3nt: TGTGCCAGCAGCTTGGCCTGGGATCTGGGTCTAAATGACTATGGCTACACCTTC
j_gene: TRBJ2-7; abundance: NA; v_gene: TRBV6-5; d_gene: NA; CDR3aa: CASSYSGTATYEQYF; CDR3nt: TGTGCCAGCAGTTACTCGGGCACGGCCACCTACGAGCAGTACTTC
j_gene: TRBJ2-7; abundance: NA; v_gene: TRBV6-1; d_gene: NA; CDR3aa: CATLLEGSYEQYF; CDR3nt: TGTGCCACCCTCCTGGAGGGGTCCTACGAGCAGTACTTC
j_gene: TRBJ2-1; abundance: NA; v_gene: TRBV28; d_gene: NA; CDR3aa: CASLRRQAYNEQFF; CDR3nt: TGTGCCAGCCTGAGGCGCCAGGCTTACAATGAGCAGTTCTTC
j_gene: TRBJ2-7; abundance: NA; v_gene: TRBV11-2; d_gene: NA; CDR3aa: CASSLQGPNSYEQYF; CDR3nt: TGTGCCAGCAGCTTACAGGGGCCCAACTCCTACGAGCAGTACTTC
j_gene: TRBJ2-1; abundance: NA; v_gene: TRBV7-3; d_gene: NA; CDR3aa: CASSLFEGEQFF; CDR3nt: TGTGCCAGCAGCTTATTCGAGGGTGAGCAGTTCTTC
j_gene: TRBJ2-7; abundance: NA; v_gene: TRBV19; d_gene: TRBD1; CDR3aa: CASSTRGQGNYEQYF; CDR3nt: TGTGCCAGTAGTACCCGCGGACAGGGAAACTACGAGCAGTACTTC
j_gene: TRBJ1-3; abundance: NA; v_gene: TRBV18; d_gene: NA; CDR3aa: CASSPRQKGLDTIYF; CDR3nt: TGTGCCAGCTCACCCCGACAGAAGGGGTTAGACACCATATATTTT
j_gene: TRBJ1-6; abundance: NA; v_gene: TRBV18; d_gene: NA; CDR3aa: CASSPLGQFYNSPLHF; CDR3nt: TGTGCCAGCTCACCACTTGGACAGTTCTATAATTCACCCCTCCACTTT
j_gene: TRBJ2-5; abundance: once; v_gene: TRBV7-2; d_gene: NA; CDR3aa: CASSLELTRQETQYF; CDR3nt: TGTGCCAGCAGCTTAGAGTTGACTAGACAAGAGACCCAGTACTTC
j_gene: TRBJ2-7; abundance: NA; v_gene: TRBV28; d_gene: TRBD2; CDR3aa: CASSSVGAGGSYEQYF; CDR3nt: TGTGCCAGCAGTTCGGTAGGTGCGGGAGGGTCCTACGAGCAGTACTTC
j_gene: TRBJ1-2; abundance: NA; v_gene: TRBV6-1; d_gene: TRBD1; CDR3aa: CASSEAGQGGAYGYTF; CDR3nt: TGTGCCAGCAGTGAAGCGGGACAGGGGGGGGCCTATGGCTACACCTTC
j_gene: TRBJ2-3; abundance: NA; v_gene: TRBV12-5; d_gene: NA; CDR3aa: CASGEGTTTDTQYF; CDR3nt: TGTGCTAGTGGTGAGGGGACCACCACAGATACGCAGTATTTT
j_gene: TRBJ2-1; abundance: NA; v_gene: TRBV4-2; d_gene: NA; CDR3aa: CASSQDTVPSYNEQFF; CDR3nt: TGTGCCAGCAGCCAAGATACGGTTCCATCCTACAATGAGCAGTTCTTC
j_gene: TRBJ1-1; abundance: NA; v_gene: TRBV29-1; d_gene: NA; CDR3aa: CSVDRGKAFF; CDR3nt: TGCAGCGTTGATAGGGGGAAGGCTTTCTTT
j_gene: TRBJ1-4; abundance: NA; v_gene: TRBV7-2; d_gene: TRBD1; CDR3aa: CASSFQGGDEKLFF; CDR3nt: TGTGCCAGCAGCTTCCAGGGGGGAGATGAAAAACTGTTTTTT
j_gene: TRBJ2-7; abundance: few; v_gene: TRBV19; d_gene: NA; CDR3aa: CARAKGRQKFTLYEQYF; CDR3nt: TGTGCCAGAGCCAAGGGCCGACAAAAGTTTACCCTCTACGAGCAGTACTTC
j_gene: TRBJ1-3; abundance: NA; v_gene: TRBV7-9; d_gene: NA; CDR3aa: CASSFHTGTAGNTIYF; CDR3nt: TGTGCCAGCAGCTTTCACACCGGGACTGCCGGAAACACCATATATTTT
j_gene: TRBJ2-7; abundance: NA; v_gene: TRBV7-8; d_gene: NA; CDR3aa: CASRGFTYEQYF; CDR3nt: TGTGCCAGCAGGGGTTTCACCTACGAGCAGTACTTC
j_gene: TRBJ1-1; abundance: NA; v_gene: TRBV5-1; d_gene: NA; CDR3aa: CASRRSGEYTEAFF; CDR3nt: TGCGCCAGCAGACGATCCGGGGAGTACACTGAAGCTTTCTTT
j_gene: TRBJ2-1; abundance: NA; v_gene: TRBV28; d_gene: TRBD2; CDR3aa: CASSLLAGANEQFF; CDR3nt: TGTGCCAGCAGTTTGCTAGCGGGAGCTAATGAGCAGTTCTTC
j_gene: TRBJ1-1; abundance: NA; v_gene: TRBV18; d_gene: TRBD1; CDR3aa: CASSRDRVSGMNTEAFF; CDR3nt: TGTGCCAGCTCTAGGGACAGGGTCTCAGGGATGAACACTGAAGCTTTCTTT
j_gene: TRBJ2-1; abundance: NA; v_gene: TRBV27; d_gene: NA; CDR3aa: CASSSQDSPQGEQFF; CDR3nt: TGTGCCAGCAGTTCACAAGACAGCCCCCAGGGAGAGCAGTTCTTC
j_gene: TRBJ1-5; abundance: NA; v_gene: TRBV19; d_gene: NA; CDR3aa: CASMQVGYSNQPQHF; CDR3nt: TGTGCCAGTATGCAGGTGGGGTATAGCAATCAGCCCCAGCATTTT
j_gene: TRBJ1-5; abundance: NA; v_gene: TRBV7-9; d_gene: NA; CDR3aa: CASSLGGAWPQHF; CDR3nt: TGTGCCAGCAGCTTAGGGGGGGCATGGCCCCAGCATTTT
j_gene: TRBJ2-5; abundance: NA; v_gene: TRBV15; d_gene: TRBD2; CDR3aa: CATSASGYGTQYF; CDR3nt: TGTGCCACCTCGGCTAGCGGGTACGGGACCCAGTACTTC
j_gene: TRBJ2-3; abundance: NA; v_gene: TRBV28; d_gene: TRBD1; CDR3aa: CASLGQGAGTTDTQYF; CDR3nt: TGTGCCAGTCTCGGACAGGGGGCCGGGACCACAGATACGCAGTATTTT
j_gene: TRBJ1-5; abundance: NA; v_gene: TRBV19; d_gene: NA; CDR3aa: CASSIDPYSNQPQHF; CDR3nt: TGTGCCAGTAGTATTGATCCTTATAGCAATCAGCCCCAGCATTTT
j_gene: TRBJ1-4; abundance: NA; v_gene: TRBV19; d_gene: NA; CDR3aa: CASSTPVRRGNEKLFF; CDR3nt: TGTGCCAGTAGTACACCGGTTCGAAGAGGGAATGAAAAACTGTTTTTT
j_gene: TRBJ1-1; abundance: once; v_gene: TRBV28; d_gene: NA; CDR3aa: CASIALNTEAFF; CDR3nt: TGTGCCAGCATCGCCTTGAACACTGAAGCTTTCTTT
j_gene: TRBJ1-2; abundance: NA; v_gene: TRBV5-1; d_gene: NA; CDR3aa: CASSPSGGAVRGYTF; CDR3nt: TGCGCCAGCAGCCCCTCGGGGGGAGCGGTGCGTGGCTACACCTTC
j_gene: TRBJ1-1; abundance: NA; v_gene: TRBV19; d_gene: NA; CDR3aa: CASSKQGGNTEAFF; CDR3nt: TGTGCCAGTAGTAAACAGGGAGGGAACACTGAAGCTTTCTTT
j_gene: TRBJ2-2; abundance: NA; v_gene: TRBV7-2; d_gene: NA; CDR3aa: CASKGQNTGELFF; CDR3nt: TGTGCCAGCAAGGGACAGAACACCGGGGAGCTGTTTTTT
j_gene: TRBJ2-3; abundance: many; v_gene: TRBV7-9; d_gene: NA; CDR3aa: CASSQNTGSLADTQYF; CDR3nt: TGTGCCAGCAGCCAGAATACAGGGTCCTTGGCAGATACGCAGTATTTT
j_gene: TRBJ1-5; abundance: NA; v_gene: TRBV28; d_gene: TRBD1; CDR3aa: CASTLSTGSRNQPQHF; CDR3nt: TGTGCCAGCACCCTCTCGACAGGGTCCCGCAATCAGCCCCAGCATTTT
j_gene: TRBJ1-1; abundance: NA; v_gene: TRBV5-1; d_gene: NA; CDR3aa: CASTPEGFNTEAFF; CDR3nt: TGCGCCAGCACCCCTGAGGGTTTTAACACTGAAGCTTTCTTT
j_gene: TRBJ2-1; abundance: NA; v_gene: TRBV10-3; d_gene: NA; CDR3aa: CANSRDSNNEQFF; CDR3nt: TGTGCCAACTCCAGGGACTCTAACAATGAGCAGTTCTTC
j_gene: TRBJ2-7; abundance: NA; v_gene: TRBV6-6; d_gene: NA; CDR3aa: CASGSETGWEQYF; CDR3nt: TGTGCCAGCGGGAGCGAAACAGGGTGGGAGCAGTACTTC